This T cell receptor beta chain was found in a study of T cell changes during pregnancy in multiple sclerosis. The V segment lost 6 bases and the J segment 7 bases; nucleotides outside the gene matches: 8. Germline CDR1 reads KGHSH; CDR2 reads LQKENI. The CDR3 length is 13 residues. Repertoires were generated with immunoSEQ multiplex PCR, while TCRdb's copy carries only in-frame clones and drops some. The sample records approximately 64,000 clones, about 90% being singletons. The sequences come from peripheral blood, collected in the second trimester of pregnancy. The V and J genes are TRBV18 and TRBJ2-5; 7 nucleotides line up with TRBD2. The clonotype comes from a female donor in good health, enrolled as a control in a pregnancy study. CDR3 bases: TGTGCCAGCTCTCCGGGGGGTTTGTGGACCCAGTACTTC. This encodes CASSPGGLWTQYF.